These 9 T cell receptor beta chains share one sample of origin, sequenced in a study of T cell repertoires in cytomegalovirus infection. Using its own MiXCR run on the reads, TCRdb lists one record per CDR3 protein. The sample shows about 360,000 distinct CDR3 sequences, over 15% of them seen only once. The sample taken for sequencing was PBMCs. These receptors all come from a human donor in good health (CMV status not recorded). Some clones in this sample may be carry-over from other donors' samples.

This clonotype has a count of ten or more. V is TRBV7-6 and J is TRBJ2-1; tentatively, D is TRBD1 or TRBD2 (6 bases each). This CDR3 comprises 17 residues. The V gene's germline CDR1 is SGHVS and CDR2 FNYEAQ. V dropped 3 bases and J dropped 5 bases, with 20 bases sitting between them. CDR3 in amino acids: CASSFPEGGGPHNEQFF. CDR3 nucleotide sequence: TGTGCCAGCAGCTTCCCGGAGGGGGGTGGGCCTCACAATGAGCAGTTCTTC.

This clonotype occurred many times. The CDR3 protein is CASSFSGGRNTEAFF. DNA of the CDR3: TGTGCCAGCAGCTTTTCCGGAGGGAGAAACACTGAAGCTTTCTTT. The rearrangement links TRBV7-2 to TRBJ1-1; D remains unclear. CDR3 length: 15 amino acids. V shed 3 bases and J shed 2 bases, with 13 bases lying between them. Germline CDR1 is SGHTA and CDR2 is FQGNSA.

The chain uses TRBV5-1 and TRBJ2-1, with D possibly being TRBD2 (6 bases). The V end lost 6 bases, the J end lost 8 bases, and 15 bases lay between the germline ends. Germline CDR1 and CDR2: SGHRS and YFSETQ. The CDR3 is made up of 13 amino acids. The CDR3 region is CASIGGLVDEQFF. Here the CDR3 DNA reads TGCGCCAGCATCGGGGGATTGGTGGATGAGCAGTTCTTC.

This clonotype was detected only a few times. CDR3 amino acids: CASSQVEAGRRQNTIYF. DNA for the CDR3: TGCGCCAGCAGCCAAGTCGAGGCTGGGAGACGGCAAAACACCATATATTTT. The chain links TRBV4-1 to TRBJ1-3; D uncertain. Germline lookup yields CDR1 MGHRA and CDR2 YSYEKL. Trimming removed 1 base at V and 6 bases at J, with 19 bases between. The CDR3 has 17 residues.

The chain joins TRBV12-3 or TRBV12-4 to TRBJ2-3, with 7 bases identical to TRBD2. This CDR3 is 16 amino acids long. J lost 2 bases, V lost 3 bases, and 8 bases had no gene match. CDR3 bases: TGTGCCAGCAGTTTTAGCGGGTTGGGGGACACAGATACGCAGTATTTT. This codes for CASSFSGLGDTDTQYF.

This clonotype was seen many times. The chain has TRBV7-9 and TRBJ2-2; no clear D gene. The CDR3 extends over 13 amino acids. V lost 3 bases and J 7 bases, leaving 9 bases between the germline ends. Looked up from germline, CDR1 is SEHNR and CDR2 is FQNEAQ (reference sequence). The CDR3 region has the DNA TGTGCCAGCAGCTTCCGAAGGCTCGGGGAGCTGTTTTTT. Protein: CASSFRRLGELFF.

The V gene is TRBV10-3, the J gene TRBJ2-1; tentative D call: TRBD2 (7 bases). Germline V CDR1 and CDR2: ENHRY, SYGVKD. V lost 2 bases to trimming and J lost 8 bases, with 16 bases between them. The CDR3 is 15 residues long. CDR3 DNA sequence: TGTGCCATCAGTGAGGGGGGAGGGGGTAAAGATGAGCAGTTCTTC. Translated, it gives CAISEGGGGKDEQFF.

At least ten counts were recorded for this clonotype. The chain employs TRBV4-1 and TRBJ2-7; unclear D gene. Trimming left V 4 bases short and J 1 base short, with 11 bases between. The length of the CDR3 is 14 residues. In germline, CDR1 is MGHRA, CDR2 YSYEKL. The CDR3 region has the DNA TGCGCCAGCAGCCTTGGTATCGGTTCCTACGAGCAGTACTTC. Its protein is CASSLGIGSYEQYF.

Ten or more counts support this clonotype. The chain uses TRBV7-6 and TRBJ1-2; 9 bases align to TRBD1. CDR1 SGHVS and CDR2 FNYEAQ come from the germline V gene. V trimming: 4 bases; J trimming: 4 bases; junction bases outside the gene matches: 1. This CDR3 is built from 13 residues. The CDR3 sequence: CASSSTGGYGYTF. The CDR3 DNA follows: TGTGCCAGCAGCTCGACAGGGGGCTATGGCTACACCTTC.